Below are 23 T cell receptor beta chains sequenced from a single sample in a study of T cell repertoires in cytomegalovirus infection. TCRdb re-analysed the reads in MiXCR, keeping a single row per CDR3 protein. The data contain about 250,000 distinct CDR3 sequences, approximately 15% of them singletons. The sequenced material came from CD8+ T cells from PBMCs. Every receptor here comes from a human donor in good health (CMV status not recorded). Some clones in this sample may be carry-over from other donors' samples.

This clonotype was counted many times. The chain is built from TRBV11-2 and TRBJ2-2, with 8 nucleotides matching TRBD2. The CDR3 is made up of 17 amino acids. Germline V CDR1 and CDR2: SGHAT, FQNNGV. With 5 bases clipped from V and 7 bases from J, the junction kept 15 bases outside the gene matches. The CDR3, as DNA: TGTGCCAGCAGCCTAACCCGTGGTAGCGGGAAAGGCGGGGAGCTGTTTTTT. Amino acid sequence: CASSLTRGSGKGGELFF.

For this clonotype: A much larger clonotype is one base distant, so this may be a read error. The V and J genes are TRBV7-4 and TRBJ1-6; TRBD1 agrees at 7 bases. CDR3 size: 16 residues. The ends lost 5 bases at V and 6 bases at J; junction bases unmatched: 10. Germline lookup yields CDR1 SGHVT and CDR2 SQSDAQ. The CDR3 DNA follows: TGTGCCAGCAGCCACCTCAGGGGGGGAGGTAATTCACCCCTCCACTTT. It specifies CASSHLRGGGNSPLHF.

The table lists this clonotype with many counts. In DNA form, the CDR3 reads TGTGCCAGCAGCTGGGACGCCGGGTATGGCTACACCTTC. Translating it yields CASSWDAGYGYTF. The rearrangement joins TRBV7-9 to TRBJ1-2, with TRBD1 as a possible D gene (5 bases). V dropped 4 bases and J dropped 5 bases, with 11 bases sitting between them. CDR1 SEHNR and CDR2 FQNEAQ come from the germline V gene (reference sequence). This CDR3 has 13 amino acids.

This clonotype was observed a few times. The rearrangement uses TRBV6-2 or TRBV6-3 and TRBJ2-2; no reliable D call. The ends were cut back, 5 bases at V and 5 bases at J, with 9 bases in the middle. This CDR3 has 13 residues. Looked up from germline, CDR1 is MNHEY and CDR2 is SVGEGT. CDR3 amino acids: CASSILVTGELFF. The CDR3 DNA sequence: TGTGCCAGCAGTATCTTGGTAACCGGGGAGCTGTTTTTT.

The CDR3 protein is CASSPARRVTDTQYF. In nucleotides, the CDR3 is TGTGCCAGCAGCCCGGCTAGGAGGGTCACAGATACGCAGTATTTT. The chain employs TRBV6-5 and TRBJ2-3; D may be TRBD2 (6 bases). The CDR3 covers 15 residues. The germline V gene encodes CDR1 MNHEY and CDR2 SVGAGI. Trimming stripped 6 bases from V and 2 bases from J, with 15 bases between.

This clonotype was detected ten times or more. The chain combines TRBV27 with TRBJ1-5, with a tentative D call TRBD1 (5 bases). The CDR3 spans 15 residues. Looked up from germline, CDR1 is MNHEY and CDR2 is SMNVEV (reference sequence). Trimming cost V 4 bases and J 1 base, with 11 bases left between them. CDR3: CASSWGRGSNQPQHF. The CDR3 DNA reads as TGTGCCAGCAGTTGGGGACGTGGGAGCAATCAGCCCCAGCATTTT.

A few counts support this clonotype. The V and J genes are TRBV10-3 and TRBJ1-4; 7 bases match TRBD1. The CDR3 length is 17 residues. The junction had 11 bases not matched to a gene; V was cut back by 3 bases and J by 4 bases. From germline, CDR1 is ENHRY and CDR2 SYGVKD. In DNA form, the CDR3 reads TGTGCCATCAGTGAAGTCAGTGCGGGACAGAGTAATGAAAAACTGTTTTTT. Translating it yields CAISEVSAGQSNEKLFF.

This clonotype was picked up many times. The chain combines TRBV19 with TRBJ2-1; D gene uncertain. The CDR3 covers 10 residues. Germline CDR1 reads LNHDA; CDR2 reads SQIVND (reference sequence). V shed 10 bases and J shed 3 bases, with 4 bases lying between them. CDR3 DNA sequence: TGTGCCACTCGCTACAATGAGCAGTTCTTC. This codes for CATRYNEQFF.

V and J are TRBV6-2 or TRBV6-3 and TRBJ2-1; tentatively, D is TRBD1 (5 bases). This CDR3 region has 14 residues. CDR1 is MNHEY and CDR2 is SVGEGT in the germline V gene. The CDR3 DNA sequence: TGTGCGAGTTTGACAAGGGGCGCTCAAAATGAGCAGTTCTTC. Its protein is CASLTRGAQNEQFF.

In this sample, this clonotype turned up many times. The rearrangement joins TRBV27 to TRBJ2-7, with TRBD1 as a possible D gene (6 bases). The CDR3 extends over 14 amino acids. Between the trimmed V and J ends, which lost 9 bases and 2 bases, there was a span of 17 bases. Germline V gene lookup returns CDR1 MNHEY and CDR2 SMNVEV (reference sequence). The CDR3: CASRTAMPTYEQYF. The DNA for the CDR3 is TGTGCCAGTCGGACAGCCATGCCAACCTACGAGCAGTACTTC.

This clonotype was counted only a few times. The chain couples TRBV3-1 to TRBJ1-2; D is perhaps TRBD1 (6 bases). CDR3 size: 16 residues. CDR1 LGHDT and CDR2 YNNKEL come from the germline V gene (reference sequence). V shed 1 base and J shed 0 bases, with 12 bases lying between them. The CDR3 sequence: CASSQVTRGTNYGYTF. As DNA, the CDR3 is TGTGCCAGCAGCCAAGTAACCAGGGGAACTAACTATGGCTACACCTTC.

This clonotype was seen repeatedly, ten times or more. The chain joins TRBV4-2 to TRBJ2-2; D is perhaps TRBD1 or TRBD2 (5 bases each). The CDR3 has 14 residues. Germline-derived CDR1 and CDR2 are LGHNA and YNFKEQ. V was pared by 0 bases and J by 7 bases, with 9 bases between. CDR3 residues: CASSQDFGGGELFF. The CDR3 DNA follows: TGTGCCAGCAGCCAAGATTTTGGGGGCGGGGAGCTGTTTTTT.

This clonotype has only a few counts. This chain links TRBV6-6 with TRBJ2-7; D gene ambiguous. V was clipped by 0 bases and J by 5 bases, with 11 bases between them. Germline values: CDR1 MNHNY, CDR2 SVGAGI (reference sequence). The CDR3 spans 14 residues. The CDR3 loop reads CASSYSRGADEQYF. DNA of the CDR3: TGTGCCAGCAGTTACTCGCGAGGTGCCGACGAGCAGTACTTC.

On this clonotype itself: Being one base from a much bigger clone, this may be a read error. V and J are TRBV6-1 and TRBJ2-4; D uncertain. Per the germline V gene, CDR1 is MNHNS and CDR2 is SASEGT. The CDR3 covers 18 residues. V gave up 3 bases and J gave up 8 bases, with 26 bases separating them. The CDR3 DNA sequence: TGTGCCAGCAGTGACGGAGAAATACAGTGGTCATCTGTAGACATTCAGTACTTC. Protein product: CASSDGEIQWSSVDIQYF.

This clonotype was seen a handful of times. V gene TRBV20-1 combines with J gene TRBJ1-3; 7 bases agree with TRBD1. The CDR3 sequence is 15 residues long. The junction had 5 bases not matched to a gene; V was cut back by 0 bases and J by 3 bases. The germline V gene encodes CDR1 DFQATT and CDR2 SNEGSKA (reference sequence). The CDR3 DNA follows: TGCAGTGCTAGAGATCGCAGGGGGAATGGAAACACCATATATTTT. Protein: CSARDRRGNGNTIYF.

This clonotype was recorded at least ten times. The CDR3 spells CASSSGLEGLEQYF. The DNA of the CDR3 is TGTGCCAGCAGTTCGGGACTAGAAGGACTCGAGCAGTACTTC. The chain uses TRBV12-3 or TRBV12-4 and TRBJ2-7, with 8 bases identical to TRBD2. The CDR3 has 14 residues. V lost 4 bases, J lost 6 bases, and 8 bases stayed unmatched.

The rearrangement joins TRBV4-3 to TRBJ1-1; D is unclear. Trimming cost V 0 bases and J 7 bases, with 18 bases left between them. The CDR3 spans 16 residues. Germline V gene data show CDR1 as LGHNA and CDR2 as YSLEER. The CDR3 sequence: CASSQDLGPAGNEAFF. CDR3 DNA sequence: TGCGCCAGCAGCCAAGATCTGGGCCCTGCGGGTAATGAAGCTTTCTTT.

This clonotype was seen only a few times. The chain is built from TRBV7-9 and TRBJ2-1; 13 bases align to TRBD2. Germline lookup yields CDR1 SEHNR and CDR2 FQNEAQ (reference sequence). Trimming removed 1 base from V and 9 bases from J; junction bases left unmatched: 12. The CDR3 length is 18 residues. CDR3 in amino acids: CASSLGGLAGLGHGEQFF. The DNA for the CDR3 is TGTGCCAGCAGCTTAGGGGGACTAGCGGGGCTGGGCCATGGTGAGCAGTTCTTC.

Only a few counts were recorded for this clonotype. This CDR3 reads CASSLKVGSGYTF. DNA of the CDR3: TGTGCCAGCAGCTTGAAGGTTGGAAGCGGCTACACCTTC. The V call is TRBV5-4, the J call TRBJ1-2; D unresolved. Trimming shortened V by 1 base and J by 8 bases, and 12 bases separated the two germline ends. This CDR3 spans 13 amino acids. The V gene's germline CDR1 is SGHNT and CDR2 YYREEE (reference sequence).

This clonotype was observed many times. In nucleotides, the CDR3 is TGTGCCAGTGGGCCCCACTTCAATGAGCAGTTCTTC. Protein: CASGPHFNEQFF. This chain joins TRBV12-3 or TRBV12-4 and TRBJ2-1, with D unclear. CDR3 length: 12 residues. Trimming removed 9 bases at V and 6 bases at J, with 12 bases between.

This clonotype was counted a few times. The gene calls are TRBV7-9 and TRBJ2-7, with 11 bases identical to TRBD2. V gave up 2 bases and J gave up 2 bases; unmatched junction bases: 5. This CDR3 has 16 residues. CDR1 is SEHNR and CDR2 is FQNEAQ in the germline V gene (reference sequence). The CDR3 sequence: CASSLPTSGETYEQYF. The CDR3 region has the DNA TGTGCCAGCAGCTTACCGACTAGCGGGGAGACCTACGAGCAGTACTTC.

This clonotype was seen a few times. The V gene is TRBV12-3 or TRBV12-4, the J gene TRBJ2-5, with a tentative D call TRBD2 (6 bases). V dropped 5 bases and J dropped 3 bases, with 16 bases sitting between them. The CDR3 spans 15 residues. The CDR3 coding sequence is TGTGCCAGCAGTCAACCTAGCGAGGGAGAAGAGACCCAGTACTTC. It translates to CASSQPSEGEETQYF.

This clonotype turned up a few times. The chain uses TRBV10-2 and TRBJ1-1, with D hard to call. Trimming removed 2 bases from V and 7 bases from J, with 5 bases in between. The germline gives CDR1 WSHSY, CDR2 SAAADI. The CDR3 loop spans 11 amino acids. CDR3 in amino acids: CASSEGVEAFF. CDR3 nucleotide sequence: TGCGCCAGCAGTGAGGGGGTTGAAGCTTTCTTT.